The rows below give T cell receptor beta chains drawn from one sample of a study of vaccination and CD4 T cells after COVID-19. Their specific antigens are unknown. One entry per CDR3 protein results from TCRdb running MiXCR on the PCR reads. Here the sample spans about 10,000 distinct CDR3 sequences, less than 65% being singletons. Sequencing was done on a sample of CD4+ T cells from blood, cultured in vitro. Every receptor here comes from a human donor who had recovered from COVID-19. CDR3s include the opening cysteine and the closing phenylalanine or tryptophan. Fields, in order: clone size, D gene, CDR3 length, J gene, V gene, CDR3 DNA, CDR3 protein. A D gene is named only where the DNA matches it firmly. Expanded clones get a size class; other rows say once, few or many, or leave the size out.

few	TRBD2	14	TRBJ2-7	TRBV20-1	TGCAGTGCTAGAGAAGGACTAGCGCTGAACGAGCAGTACTTC	CSAREGLALNEQYF
few	.	14	TRBJ1-3	TRBV6-2/TRBV6-3	TGTGCCAGCCTCGGTAGTCGCTCTGGAAACACCATATATTTT	CASLGSRSGNTIYF
.	.	13	TRBJ1-3	TRBV20-1	TGCAGTGCCATCAGAGGGATCGGAAACACCATATATTTT	CSAIRGIGNTIYF
.	.	15	TRBJ1-5	TRBV24-1	TGTGCCACCGACCCGGAAGAGGGCGGCAATCAGCCCCAGCATTTT	CATDPEEGGNQPQHF
.	.	14	TRBJ1-2	TRBV2	TGTGCCAGCAGTGAAAAGGGACACAACTATGGCTACACCTTC	CASSEKGHNYGYTF
.	.	13	TRBJ2-1	TRBV20-1	TGCAGTGCTATCGTGGGGAACAACAATGAGCAGTTCTTC	CSAIVGNNNEQFF
few	TRBD1	13	TRBJ1-1	TRBV7-3	TGTGCCAGCAGCCGGGACAGGGGCACTGAAGCTTTCTTT	CASSRDRGTEAFF
few	TRBD1	13	TRBJ2-5	TRBV7-2	TGTGCCAGCAGCTCCGAGGGGACAGGACCCCAGTACTTC	CASSSEGTGPQYF
once	.	15	TRBJ2-2	TRBV7-8	TGTACCAGCACCCTTACGCGGTTAAGTACCGGGGAGCTGTTTTTT	CTSTLTRLSTGELFF
.	TRBD1	14	TRBJ2-7	TRBV7-2	TGTGCCAGCAGCCCCCGGACAGGGTTAGGAGAGCAGTACTTC	CASSPRTGLGEQYF
.	.	14	TRBJ2-5	TRBV2	TGTGCCAGCAGTGGTGTAGGGCCGCGAGAGACCCAGTACTTC	CASSGVGPRETQYF
.	.	13	TRBJ1-6	TRBV6-5	TGTGCCAGCAGTTACGGGTTAAGGTCACCCCTCCACTTT	CASSYGLRSPLHF
.	TRBD1	16	TRBJ1-5	TRBV18	TGTGCCAGCTCACACCGGGACAGGGCTTCCAATCAGCCCCAGCATTTT	CASSHRDRASNQPQHF
once	.	15	TRBJ1-3	TRBV11-2	TGTGCCAGCACCCCTTACACAGCTAATGGAAACACCATATATTTT	CASTPYTANGNTIYF
.	.	13	TRBJ1-2	TRBV20-1	TGCAGTGCGATGGCAGGCACTAACTATGGCTACACCTTC	CSAMAGTNYGYTF
.	.	16	TRBJ1-1	TRBV20-1	TGCAGTGCTAGAGTTAGGGCCTCCGGCCCGAACACTGAAGCTTTCTTT	CSARVRASGPNTEAFF
.	.	14	TRBJ1-5	TRBV20-1	TGCAGTGCTAGGGGGGCAGGGGTGGTTCAGCCCCAGCATTTT	CSARGAGVVQPQHF
.	TRBD1	15	TRBJ2-3	TRBV11-2	TGTGCCAGCAGCCTCGGACAGGGGGTGACAGATACGCAGTATTTT	CASSLGQGVTDTQYF
.	TRBD1	14	TRBJ2-7	TRBV6-1	TGTGCCAGCAGCGGACAGGGGGCTCTTTACGAGCAGTACTTC	CASSGQGALYEQYF
large	.	17	TRBJ1-5	TRBV21-1	TGTGCCAGCAGCAATCTAAACAAATCCAATAGCAATCAGCCCCAGCATTTT	CASSNLNKSNSNQPQHF
.	TRBD2	17	TRBJ2-5	TRBV11-3	TGTGCCAGCAGCTTAGTGATGGCGGGAGGGCCCCGAGAGACCCAGTACTTC	CASSLVMAGGPRETQYF
.	.	13	TRBJ1-5	TRBV7-9	TGTGCCAGCAGCTTAGCGCACGGTCAGCCCCAGCATTTT	CASSLAHGQPQHF
.	.	16	TRBJ1-6	TRBV4-1	TGCGCCAGCAGCCAAGGGTTGGCAGGGGCCAATTCACCCCTCCACTTT	CASSQGLAGANSPLHF
.	TRBD1	17	TRBJ2-7	TRBV28	TGTGCCAGCAGTGCCCCCGGGACAGGGGGCGCCTTCTACGAGCAGTACTTC	CASSAPGTGGAFYEQYF
.	.	14	TRBJ1-6	TRBV6-2/TRBV6-3	TGTGCCAGCAGTTACCCTGTAAGCCAATCACCCCTCCACTTT	CASSYPVSQSPLHF
.	TRBD1	19	TRBJ1-5	TRBV10-3	TGTGCCATCCCTCGAATCCACAGGGGGCCCCCCAAGGGGAATCAGCCCCAGCATTTT	CAIPRIHRGPPKGNQPQHF
.	TRBD1	15	TRBJ1-3	TRBV7-9	TGTGCCAGCAGCCCCCAGGGGGCAAGTGGAAACACCATATATTTT	CASSPQGASGNTIYF
once	.	13	TRBJ2-3	TRBV7-2	TGTGCCAGCAGCCAGTCAGGGTCAGATACGCAGTATTTT	CASSQSGSDTQYF
.	.	15	TRBJ1-1	TRBV4-3	TGCGCCAGCAGCCAAGTTGCTCAGGGTAACACTGAAGCTTTCTTT	CASSQVAQGNTEAFF
.	TRBD1	13	TRBJ1-2	TRBV3-1	TGTGCCAGCAGCCAATCGTCAGGGGGCGGCTACACCTTC	CASSQSSGGGYTF
medium-sized	TRBD1	13	TRBJ1-6	TRBV19	TGTGCCACGAAGACAGGGGATAATTCACCCCTCCACTTT	CATKTGDNSPLHF
.	.	15	TRBJ2-1	TRBV10-2	TGCGCCAGCAGTGGGGGGCGCAGGAGGGCCAATGAGCAGTTCTTC	CASSGGRRRANEQFF
few	TRBD1	15	TRBJ2-2	TRBV24-1	TGTGCCACCAGCGAGGACAGGCGGCGCACCGGGGAGCTGTTTTTT	CATSEDRRRTGELFF
.	TRBD1	14	TRBJ2-7	TRBV19	TGTGCCAAGAACCCAGGGACAGGGAATTCCGAGCAGTACTTC	CAKNPGTGNSEQYF
.	TRBD1	17	TRBJ2-1	TRBV11-3	TGTGCCAGCAGCCCCACCGGGACAGGGGAGTCCTACAATGAGCAGTTCTTC	CASSPTGTGESYNEQFF
once	.	13	TRBJ1-2	TRBV2	TGTGCCAGCAGTGCAACAGGGAGCTATGGCTACACCTTC	CASSATGSYGYTF
.	.	13	TRBJ1-6	TRBV7-2	TGTGCCAGCAGCTTAGATGTTCGCCAGGGGCAGCGCTTT	CASSLDVRQGQRF
.	TRBD1	16	TRBJ1-1	TRBV6-1	TGTGCCAGCAGTGAAGGCCGGGACAGGCCGAACACTGAAGCTTTCTTT	CASSEGRDRPNTEAFF
.	.	15	TRBJ2-7	TRBV18	TGTGCCAGCTCAGTCACCGGGACAAGACCCTACGAGCAGTACTTC	CASSVTGTRPYEQYF
few	.	14	TRBJ1-5	TRBV20-1	TGCAGTGCTAGAGATCGGCAGGGCAATCAGCCCCAGCATTTT	CSARDRQGNQPQHF
few	.	17	TRBJ1-5	TRBV20-1	TGCAGTGCTCCGATCTATCCGGGAGGAGATAGCAATCAGCCCCAGCATTTT	CSAPIYPGGDSNQPQHF
.	.	12	TRBJ1-2	TRBV6-1	TGTGCCAGCAGTGCGGAGCTGTATGGCTACACCTTC	CASSAELYGYTF
.	.	15	TRBJ1-2	TRBV2	TGTGCCAGCACCCTCCTCCGGGGGGGGCGGGAGGGCTACACCTTC	CASTLLRGGREGYTF
.	TRBD2	15	TRBJ2-1	TRBV7-6	TGTGCCAGCAGCAGACTAGCGGGAATGGCGAATGAGCAGTTCTTC	CASSRLAGMANEQFF
.	TRBD1	13	TRBJ1-1	TRBV6-1	TGTGCCAGCAGACCGGGACAGGGTTCTGAAGCTTTCTTT	CASRPGQGSEAFF
.	TRBD1	14	TRBJ1-5	TRBV20-1	TGCAGTGCTAGAAACGACAGGGGAGGACAGCCCCAGCATTTT	CSARNDRGGQPQHF
few	TRBD2	14	TRBJ2-7	TRBV2	TGTGCCAGCAGTGGGACTAGCGGGGCTTACGAGCAGTACTTC	CASSGTSGAYEQYF
few	.	15	TRBJ1-1	TRBV6-2/TRBV6-3	TGTGCCAGCAGTTACCTGAAGTTAATGAACACTGAAGCTTTCTTT	CASSYLKLMNTEAFF
.	TRBD1	14	TRBJ1-1	TRBV28	TGTGCCAGCAGGACAGGGGTAAGGGTCACTGAAGCTTTCTTT	CASRTGVRVTEAFF
.	.	12	TRBJ2-2	TRBV10-3	TGTGCCAGCACCGTGGGTTTCGGGGAGCTGTTTTTT	CASTVGFGELFF
.	.	13	TRBJ2-7	TRBV30	TGTGCCTGGAGTGTGAAGTCTTTCGGCGAGCAGTACTTC	CAWSVKSFGEQYF
.	.	15	TRBJ2-6	TRBV5-1	TGCGCCAGCAGCTTTGACAGCTCTGGGGCCAACGTCCTGACTTTC	CASSFDSSGANVLTF
.	TRBD1	13	TRBJ1-1	TRBV7-3	TGTGCCAGCAGCTCACCCGGGACAGGGGTGGCTTTCTTT	CASSSPGTGVAFF
few	TRBD1	15	TRBJ1-5	TRBV27	TGTGCCAGCAGTTTAAGTTTCAGGGGGCGGGAGCCCCAGCATTTT	CASSLSFRGREPQHF
.	TRBD1	13	TRBJ1-1	TRBV7-2	TGTGCCAGCAGCTTACAGGGGGGTACTGAAGCTTTCTTT	CASSLQGGTEAFF